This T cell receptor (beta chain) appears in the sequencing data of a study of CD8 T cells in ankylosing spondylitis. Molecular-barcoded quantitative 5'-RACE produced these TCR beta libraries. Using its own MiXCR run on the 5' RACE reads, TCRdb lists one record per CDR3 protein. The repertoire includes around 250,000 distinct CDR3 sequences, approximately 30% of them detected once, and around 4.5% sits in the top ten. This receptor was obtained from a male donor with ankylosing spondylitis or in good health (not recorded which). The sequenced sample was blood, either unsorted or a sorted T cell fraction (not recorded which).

CDR3 DNA sequence: TGTGCCAGCAGCTCACTAGCGGGGGCTGGGGATACGCAGTATTTT. It specifies CASSSLAGAGDTQYF. The chain is built from TRBV12-3 or TRBV12-4 and TRBJ2-3; 11 nucleotides line up with TRBD2. V shed 6 bases and J 6 bases; nucleotides not matched to a gene: 8. The CDR3 runs to 15 residues.